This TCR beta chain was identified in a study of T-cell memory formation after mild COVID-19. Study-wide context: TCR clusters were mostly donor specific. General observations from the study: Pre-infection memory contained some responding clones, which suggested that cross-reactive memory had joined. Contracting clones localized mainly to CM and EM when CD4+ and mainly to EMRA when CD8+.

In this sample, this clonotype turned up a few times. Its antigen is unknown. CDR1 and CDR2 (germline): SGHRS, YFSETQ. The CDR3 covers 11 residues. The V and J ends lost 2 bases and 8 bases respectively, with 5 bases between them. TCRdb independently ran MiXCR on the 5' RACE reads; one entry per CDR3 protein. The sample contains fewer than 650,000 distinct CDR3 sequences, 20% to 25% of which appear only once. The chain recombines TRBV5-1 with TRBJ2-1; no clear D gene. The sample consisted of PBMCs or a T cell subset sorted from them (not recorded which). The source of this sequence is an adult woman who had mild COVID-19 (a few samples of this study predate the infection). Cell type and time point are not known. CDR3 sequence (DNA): TGCGCCAGCAGCTTATGGGATGAGCAGTTCTTC. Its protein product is CASSLWDEQFF.